One and the same sample provided the 21 T cell receptor beta chains below, sequenced in a study of blood T cell repertoires in COVID-19. Data came from immunoSEQ multiplex PCR; TCRdb stores just in-frame clones and leaves some out. The profile covers hundreds of thousands of clones, with around 87% appearing a single time and about 2.3% taken by the ten largest. The material sequenced was peripheral blood. The receptor source for this set is an older woman with COVID-19, enrolled during active disease.

This chain links TRBV7-9 with TRBJ2-3, with 7 nucleotides matching TRBD2. The germline gives CDR1 SEHNR, CDR2 FQNEAQ (reference sequence). The CDR3 has 14 residues. The V segment lost 7 bases and the J segment 3 bases; nucleotides outside the gene matches: 7. The CDR3 is CASTQAGQTDTQYF. CDR3 DNA sequence: TGTGCCAGCACCCAAGCGGGGCAGACAGATACGCAGTATTTT.

The CDR3 here is CAWSVRRGGATNEKLFF. The DNA for the CDR3 is TGTGCCTGGAGTGTACGTAGGGGGGGAGCAACTAATGAAAAACTGTTTTTT. The chain has TRBV30 and TRBJ1-4; D is possibly TRBD1 (6 bases). CDR1 is GTSNPN and CDR2 is SVGIG in the germline V gene (reference sequence). V lost 0 bases and J 0 bases, leaving 14 bases between the germline ends. The CDR3 contains 17 residues.

This clone occurred a few times. This sequence joins TRBV18 and TRBJ2-2; the match to TRBD1 covers 12 bases. Looked up from germline, CDR1 is KGHSH and CDR2 is LQKENI. The CDR3 totals 15 residues. The ends lost 3 bases at V and 4 bases at J; junction bases unmatched: 0. The DNA of the CDR3 is TGTGCCAGCTCACCGGGACAGGGGGCCACCGGGGAGCTGTTTTTT. It yields the protein CASSPGQGATGELFF.

The J gene is TRBJ1-1, the V gene TRBV3-1 (or the pseudogene TRBV3-2); D gene ambiguous. This CDR3 is built from 12 residues. CDR1 is LGHDT, CDR2 YNNKEL, per germline (reference sequence). Trimming took 6 bases from V and 0 from J, leaving 5 bases between them. The CDR3 DNA reads as TGTGCCAGCAGGCAGTTGAACACTGAAGCTTTCTTT. Protein: CASRQLNTEAFF.

The CDR3 nucleotides read TGTGCCAGCAGTCCCACCAGCTCCTATAATTCACCCCTCCACTTT. This gives the protein CASSPTSSYNSPLHF. V and J are TRBV28 and TRBJ1-6; D is ambiguous. Trimming took off 5 bases at V and 0 bases at J, with 8 bases between the two ends. There are 15 residues in the CDR3. Germline CDR1 MDHEN, CDR2 SYDVKM.

The sample holds one count of this clone. J is TRBJ2-1 and V is TRBV13; 8 positions agree with TRBD2. The V gene's germline CDR1 is PRHDT and CDR2 FYEKMQ (reference sequence). J lost 6 bases, V lost 1 base, and 8 bases had no gene match. The CDR3 spans 16 residues. DNA for the CDR3: TGTGCCAGCAGCTTAGAACGGGGGGGCCCCCCCAATGAGCAGTTCTTC. It specifies CASSLERGGPPNEQFF.

V gene TRBV5-1 combines with J gene TRBJ1-6; D is perhaps TRBD1 (6 bases). CDR1 SGHRS and CDR2 YFSETQ come from the germline V gene. The CDR3 is 15 residues long. V was pared by 0 bases and J by 10 bases, with 14 bases between. CDR3 region: CASSLEAGGGSPLHF. The CDR3 DNA reads as TGCGCCAGCAGCTTGGAGGCAGGCGGGGGCTCACCCCTCCACTTT.

The chain links TRBV5-1 to TRBJ2-7; D ambiguous. CDR1 is SGHRS and CDR2 is YFSETQ in the germline V gene. The CDR3 runs 15 residues. The V end was cut by 2 bases, the J end by 0 bases, with 12 bases between. The CDR3 region has the DNA TGCGCCAGCAGCTTTGAGCCCGAGAGCTCCTACGAGCAGTACTTC. It is translated as CASSFEPESSYEQYF.

V usage is TRBV6-6 and J usage is TRBJ1-6, with TRBD1 matching over 12 bases. The CDR3 length is 17 residues. Germline lookup yields CDR1 MNHNY and CDR2 SVGAGI (reference sequence). V was pared by 5 bases and J by 7 bases, with 9 bases of the junction left unmatched. CDR3 in amino acids: CASSLYYGTGGNSPLHF. The DNA for the CDR3 is TGTGCCAGCAGTCTCTATTACGGGACAGGGGGCAATTCACCCCTCCACTTT.

The chain links TRBV14 to TRBJ2-7; TRBD2 matches at 7 bases. The V gene's germline CDR1 is SGHDN and CDR2 FVKESK. V dropped 4 bases and J dropped 4; count of bases not matched to a gene: 7. The length of the CDR3 is 14 residues. CDR3 protein: CASSLSGLPYEQYF. In DNA, the CDR3 is TGTGCCAGCAGCCTCTCGGGACTACCTTACGAGCAGTACTTC.

The rearrangement links TRBV6-5 to TRBJ1-2; D uncertain. The CDR3 is made up of 15 amino acids. Trimming shortened V by 7 bases and J by 4 bases, and 19 bases separated the two germline ends. CDR1 MNHEY and CDR2 SVGAGI come from the germline V gene. CDR3 region: CASTYEAAIRYGYTF. The CDR3 nucleotides read TGTGCCAGCACCTATGAAGCTGCCATTCGCTATGGCTACACCTTC.

This chain uses TRBV2 with TRBJ2-3; no clear D. The ends were cut back, 6 bases at V and 4 bases at J, with 5 bases in the middle. There are 11 residues in the CDR3. Germline V gene data show CDR1 as SNHLY and CDR2 as FYNNEI. CDR3 nucleotide sequence: TGTGCCAGCAGCGCGCCAGATACGCAGTATTTT. Translating gives CASSAPDTQYF.

The genes are TRBV27 and TRBJ2-5; 8 bases line up with TRBD2. The CDR3 totals 14 residues. J gave up 2 bases and V 3 bases, and 2 bases lay outside the gene matches. CDR1 and CDR2 (germline): MNHEY, SMNVEV (reference sequence). CDR3 sequence: CASSFQRGQETQYF. CDR3 DNA sequence: TGTGCCAGCAGTTTTCAGCGGGGGCAAGAGACCCAGTACTTC.

The chain combines TRBV19 with TRBJ1-1; maybe TRBD1 (5 bases). Germline V gene data show CDR1 as LNHDA and CDR2 as SQIVND (reference sequence). This CDR3 region has 14 residues. Trimming pared 4 bases from V and 1 base from J, leaving 10 bases between. This CDR3 is CASSRQTQNTEAFF. For the CDR3, the DNA is TGTGCCAGTAGTAGACAGACACAGAACACTGAAGCTTTCTTT.

V and J are TRBV9 and TRBJ2-6; 8 nucleotides align to TRBD1. The J segment lost 0 bases and the V segment lost 5 bases, leaving 7 bases of the junction unmatched. Germline V lookup: CDR1 SGDLS, CDR2 YYNGEE. This CDR3 is built from 17 residues. CDR3 region: CASREGQGTSGANVLTF. The DNA for the CDR3 is TGTGCCAGCAGGGAAGGACAGGGAACCTCTGGGGCCAACGTCCTGACTTTC.

V and J are TRBV10-2 and TRBJ1-2, with 9 bases that match TRBD1. Germline V gives CDR1 WSHSY, CDR2 SAAADI. The CDR3 runs 13 residues. V trimming: 6 bases; J trimming: 5 bases; junction bases outside the gene matches: 4. CDR3 nucleotides: TGCGCCAGCAGACCGGGACAGGGTTATGGCTACACCTTC. Translated, it gives CASRPGQGYGYTF.

The chain links TRBV7-9 to TRBJ2-7; D is uncertain. V shed 1 base and J shed 2 bases, with 9 bases lying between them. This CDR3 has 14 residues. Germline V gives CDR1 SEHNR, CDR2 FQNEAQ (reference sequence). The CDR3 DNA reads TGTGCCAGCAGCTTAGATACACGTACCTACGAGCAGTACTTC. This encodes CASSLDTRTYEQYF.

This chain connects TRBV5-1 to TRBJ1-1; 8 bases agree with TRBD1. In germline, CDR1 is SGHRS, CDR2 YFSETQ. V shed 2 bases and J 1 base; nucleotides not matched to a gene: 4. CDR3 length: 15 amino acids. This CDR3 is CASSFQGARNTEAFF. The CDR3 coding sequence is TGCGCCAGCAGCTTTCAGGGGGCTAGGAACACTGAAGCTTTCTTT.

This clone was found a few times. The J gene is TRBJ1-1, the V gene TRBV3-1 (or the pseudogene TRBV3-2); D is uncertain. This CDR3 has 13 residues. Germline V lookup: CDR1 LGHDT, CDR2 YNNKEL (reference sequence). V gave up 3 bases and J gave up 1 base, with 6 bases separating them. This chain's CDR3 is CASSQGANTEAFF. The CDR3 DNA reads as TGTGCCAGCAGCCAGGGCGCGAACACTGAAGCTTTCTTT.

The chain employs TRBV5-1 and TRBJ1-2; a possible D gene is TRBD1 (5 bases). Trimming pared 4 bases from V and 9 bases from J, leaving 10 bases between. The CDR3 is made up of 11 amino acids. Germline V gene sequence: CDR1 SGHRS, CDR2 YFSETQ. For the CDR3, the DNA is TGCGCCAGCAGCCCTGGGGGGAGCTACACCTTC. The encoded protein is CASSPGGSYTF.

The genes are TRBV4-2 and TRBJ2-7; a possible D gene is TRBD2 (6 bases). The CDR3 has 15 amino acids. Germline V gene data show CDR1 as LGHNA and CDR2 as YNFKEQ. With 0 bases removed from V and 3 bases from J, the gap between germline ends came to 12 bases. In DNA form, the CDR3 reads TGTGCCAGCAGCCAAGATCGGGGGACTGGCTACGAGCAGTACTTC. Translated, it gives CASSQDRGTGYEQYF.